The following is a T cell receptor (beta chain) sequence with its context. The specificity of this receptor is unknown. Base qualities are not provided; no much larger clone lies one nucleotide away. Ficoll-Paque density gradient centrifugation was the method used to isolate PBMCs. These data are taken from a study of T-cell memory formation after mild COVID-19 (dated by TCRdb to the early 2020s). Broadly, across the study: TCR sequence clusters from the two donors were largely donor specific. T-cell clones expanding and contracting after mild COVID-19 in two donors were tracked by longitudinal TCRalpha and TCRbeta repertoire sequencing. The cohort comprised two young, previously healthy adult volunteers, one female and one male.

Beyond this particular receptor, the publication reports: Some responding clones were found in pre-infection memory, which suggests that pre-existing cross-reactive memory T cells took part in the SARS-CoV-2 response. Balanced CD4/CD8 phenotypes were observed for clones contracting from day 15 to 85, whereas a bias towards CD4+ was observed for a second wave of clones expanding from day 15 to 37. SARS-CoV-2 specificity of the second-wave clones peaking on day 37 was not confirmed. Contracting CD4+ clones were located mainly in the CM and EM memory subsets, whereas CD8+ clones were found to be enriched in EMRA. The study included only two mild cases, and larger cohorts that include severe cases with pre-infection samples were judged to be necessary.

Including cysteine and phenylalanine, the CDR3 has 12 amino acids. CDR3 DNA only is kept here, 36 bases in frame from base 1. The trim is 1 base for V and 9 bases for J, with a gap of 9 bases between the germline ends. CDR1 and CDR2, looked up from the germline V gene (reference sequence), are SEHNR and FQNEAQ. Instrument used: Illumina NovaSeq 6000. TCRalpha and TCRbeta cDNA libraries were constructed by 5'RACE with constant-segment primers, with sample barcodes and unique molecular identifiers being introduced. RNA was extracted from every sample with Trizol reagent. The libraries were amplified in two PCR steps, and the second step added a second sample barcode and Illumina TruSeq adapters. Libraries were sequenced on an Illumina NovaSeq with 2 x 150 bp paired-end reads. Per the authors' processing: Demultiplexing of reads and collapsing into UMI-guided consensus sequences were performed with migec v1.2.7. Using mixcr v2.1.11, UMI consensuses were aligned to TRA and TRB V and J templates and then assembled into clonotypes. A clonotype was counted as expanded or contracted only when both edgeR and NoisET called the clonotype significant, with the noise models trained on biological replicates. For edgeR calls, the cutoffs were a false discovery rate-adjusted p below 0.01 and a log2 fold-change threshold of 1. As an exploratory analysis of dynamics, max-normalized trajectories of the 1000 most abundant clonotypes were examined by PCA with hierarchical clustering. The CD4 or CD8 phenotype of responding clones was assigned using the separately sequenced CD4+ and CD8+ repertoires. The public reads were run again by TCRdb, first through fastp at Q25 and then through MiXCR, and only productive beta chains were kept. Identical CDR3 protein sequences are pooled into one entry, listed with their most common genes and DNA. None of the V and J calls come from the authors' own analysis; TCRdb made them. Across this sample there are 350,000 to 450,000 distinct CDR3 sequences, with 20% to 25% seen only once. Jointly, the top ten make up roughly 8.7% of the sample.

The sequence is built from TRBV7-9 and TRBJ1-1; TRBD1 is perhaps the D gene, given 5 matching bases. Sequencing was performed on PBMCs or a T cell subset sorted from them (not recorded which). The clonotype originates from an adult woman who had mild COVID-19 (a few samples of this study predate the infection). The sample titles of this study are shuffled in the database, so cell type and time point are left out; the donor was told from shared clones. The nucleotide sequence reads as follows: TGTGCCAGCAGCTTAGTGGAGGGACAAGCTTTCTTT. Protein translation: CASSLVEGQAFF.